These 23 T cell receptor beta chains were all obtained from the same sample, sequenced in a study of identical twins. TCRdb re-called the 5' RACE reads with MiXCR, one entry per CDR3 protein. The data hold 1.5 million to 2 million distinct CDR3 sequences, with around 29% observed a single time. The sequencing input was cord blood. These receptor sequences come from a newborn girl in good health.

The chain links TRBV6-5 to TRBJ2-1; 13 bases fit TRBD2. The V and J ends lost 0 bases and 8 bases, in that order; junction bases with no gene match: 4. This CDR3 has 16 residues. Germline values: CDR1 MNHEY, CDR2 SVGAGI. The chain's CDR3 is CASSYSGLAGIDEQFF. The CDR3 coding sequence is TGTGCCAGCAGTTACTCGGGACTAGCGGGAATCGATGAGCAGTTCTTC.

This clonotype has only a few counts. The V gene is TRBV4-2, the J gene TRBJ1-2, with TRBD1 matching 10 bases. Germline values: CDR1 LGHNA, CDR2 YNFKEQ. Germline trimming cut 4 bases from V and 1 base from J; bases unmatched to any gene: 18. The length of the CDR3 is 20 residues. The DNA for the CDR3 is TGTGCCAGCAGCCCAAGGGACAGGGGTATCCGACCTGCTTATAACTATGGCTACACCTTC. The encoded protein is CASSPRDRGIRPAYNYGYTF.

V usage is TRBV28 and J usage is TRBJ2-2, with D perhaps matching TRBD1 (5 bases). The V end lost 2 bases, the J end lost 6 bases, and 13 bases lay between the germline ends. Per germline, CDR1 MDHEN and CDR2 SYDVKM. CDR3 length equals 15 residues. The CDR3: CASSLNIPGPGELFF. The CDR3 DNA follows: TGTGCCAGCAGTTTAAACATCCCAGGGCCCGGGGAGCTGTTTTTT. Looking up the rest from reference TRBV28 and TRBJ2-2 gives the full variable domain: DVKVTQSSRYLVKRTGEKVFLECVQDMDHENMFWYRQDPGLGLRLIYFSYDVKMKEKGDIPEGYSVSREKKERFSLILESASTNQTSMYLCASSLNIPGPGELFFGEGSRLTVL.

The chain joins TRBV12-3 or TRBV12-4 to TRBJ2-3; TRBD2 agrees at 9 bases. The CDR3 is made up of 16 amino acids. The ends lost 5 bases at V and 2 bases at J; junction bases unmatched: 8. The chain's CDR3 is CASSPKRGALTDTQYF. CDR3 sequence (DNA): TGTGCCAGCAGTCCAAAGCGGGGGGCCCTCACAGATACGCAGTATTTT.

On this clonotype: A much larger clone sits a single nucleotide away, making a read error possible. The rearrangement links TRBV28 to TRBJ2-1, with 9 positions matching TRBD1. Germline V lookup: CDR1 MDHEN, CDR2 SYDVKM. The CDR3 extends over 13 amino acids. After removal of 3 bases from V and 10 bases from J, the junction contained 4 bases not matched to a gene. The CDR3 protein is CASSFGTGYEQFF. The DNA of the CDR3 is TGTGCCAGCAGTTTCGGGACAGGGTACGAGCAGTTCTTC.

The V and J genes are TRBV4-1 and TRBJ1-1; 8 bases line up with TRBD1. The CDR3 is 15 amino acids. Germline-derived CDR1 and CDR2 are MGHRA and YSYEKL. V shed 1 base and J 5 bases; nucleotides not matched to a gene: 6. CDR3 nucleotides: TGCGCCAGCAGCCAAGGGGACAGGCAGGGAACTGAAGCTTTCTTT. Its protein is CASSQGDRQGTEAFF.

This chain uses TRBV20-1 with TRBJ2-5; 7 bases are a match to TRBD1. CDR1 is DFQATT, CDR2 SNEGSKA, per germline (reference sequence). The junction had 7 bases not matched to a gene; V was cut back by 2 bases and J by 1 base. The CDR3 consists of 15 residues. CDR3 residues: CSARSRRTGQETQYF. The CDR3 region has the DNA TGCAGTGCTAGATCCCGACGGACAGGCCAAGAGACCCAGTACTTC.

The genes are TRBV10-3 and TRBJ2-7; perhaps TRBD1 as D (6 bases). Germline V gene data show CDR1 as ENHRY and CDR2 as SYGVKD. V was clipped by 7 bases and J by 0 bases, with 13 bases between them. This CDR3 is built from 14 residues. CDR3 in amino acids: CAINVRGGSYEQYF. CDR3 DNA sequence: TGTGCCATCAATGTCAGGGGTGGCTCCTACGAGCAGTACTTC.

The genes are TRBV6-1 and TRBJ1-5; TRBD1 is a possible D gene (6 bases). Trimming removed 6 bases at V and 0 bases at J, with 12 bases between. This CDR3 is 15 amino acids long. From germline, CDR1 is MNHNS and CDR2 SASEGT. CDR3 loop: CASRVRQASNQPQHF. In DNA form, the CDR3 reads TGTGCCAGCAGGGTACGACAGGCTAGCAATCAGCCCCAGCATTTT.

In this sample, this clonotype turned up a few times. This sequence joins TRBV4-1 and TRBJ2-7; the match to TRBD2 covers 8 bases. After removal of 1 base from V and 2 bases from J, the junction contained 4 bases not matched to a gene. CDR1 and CDR2 (germline): MGHRA, YSYEKL. This CDR3 has 15 residues. The CDR3, as DNA: TGCGCCAGCAGCCAAGTCCCGGGGGGGGCCTACGAGCAGTACTTC. Encoded protein: CASSQVPGGAYEQYF.

This clonotype was counted a single time. The V gene is TRBV24-1, the J gene TRBJ1-1; D call uncertain. Trimming cost V 1 base and J 4 bases, with 15 bases left between them. The CDR3 extends over 16 amino acids. The V gene's germline CDR1 is KGHDR and CDR2 SFDVKD. CDR3 nucleotide sequence: TGTGCCACCAGTGATTTCAGGTGGATGAAGGGCACTGAAGCTTTCTTT. It codes for CATSDFRWMKGTEAFF.

This clonotype occurred a few times. The chain employs TRBV7-9 and TRBJ2-7; tentative D call: TRBD2 (6 bases). In germline, CDR1 is SEHNR, CDR2 FQNEAQ (reference sequence). V shed 2 bases and J shed 0 bases, with 17 bases lying between them. This CDR3 is built from 17 residues. Here the CDR3 DNA reads TGTGCCAGCAGCTTATTTGGCCGGGACTCGAGCTCCTACGAGCAGTACTTC. Its protein is CASSLFGRDSSSYEQYF. Full variable domain (outside the CDR3, taken from reference TRBV7-9 and TRBJ2-7): DTGVSQNPRHKITKRGQNVTFRCDPISEHNRLYWYRQTLGQGPEFLTYFQNEAQLEKSRLLSDRFSAERPKGSFSTLEIQRTEQGDSAMYLCASSLFGRDSSSYEQYFGPGTRLTVT.

This chain joins TRBV7-9 and TRBJ2-1; 9 bases are shared with TRBD2. After removal of 2 bases from V and 5 bases from J, the junction contained 10 bases not matched to a gene. There are 17 residues in the CDR3. CDR1 is SEHNR, CDR2 FQNEAQ, per germline (reference sequence). The CDR3 reads CASSLLGRGGRDNEQFF. The CDR3 coding sequence is TGTGCCAGCAGCTTATTAGGGCGGGGGGGCAGGGACAATGAGCAGTTCTTC.

V gene TRBV28 combines with J gene TRBJ2-3; 8 bases line up with TRBD2. CDR1 and CDR2 (germline): MDHEN, SYDVKM. The CDR3 contains 15 residues. V shed 4 bases and J 4 bases; nucleotides not matched to a gene: 7. CDR3 DNA: TGTGCCAGCAGTTCATACTTAGCGGGATCAGATACGCAGTATTTT. Protein: CASSSYLAGSDTQYF.

The sample holds a few counts of this clonotype. This chain connects TRBV29-1 to TRBJ2-1; the D is unclear. Germline CDR1 and CDR2: SQVTM and ANQGSEA. Trimming took 4 bases from V and 4 from J, leaving 11 bases between them. This CDR3 comprises 13 residues. CDR3 sequence (DNA): TGCAGCGTTGTGGCGAGACGATACAATGAGCAGTTCTTC. Translation gives CSVVARRYNEQFF.

This clonotype turned up a few times. The chain carries TRBV4-2 and TRBJ1-4; perhaps TRBD1 as D (6 bases). V lost 4 bases, J lost 6 bases, and 18 bases lay in between. In germline, CDR1 is LGHNA, CDR2 YNFKEQ. The length of the CDR3 is 16 residues. The CDR3 nucleotides read TGTGCCAGCAGCCCATTCCACGACAGGACGTATGAAAAACTGTTTTTT. As protein: CASSPFHDRTYEKLFF.

In the case of this clonotype: It is likely a read error: a sequence one base away is far more abundant. The chain employs TRBV7-2 and TRBJ2-1; D perhaps matches TRBD2 (5 bases). Looked up from germline, CDR1 is SGHTA and CDR2 is FQGNSA. The CDR3 has 15 amino acids. CDR3 sequence reads: CARSLVGSSYNEQFF. The CDR3 DNA reads as TGTGCCCGCAGCTTAGTGGGGAGCTCCTACAATGAGCAGTTCTTC. Full variable domain (rest looked up from reference TRBV7-2 and TRBJ2-1): GAGVSQSPSNKVTEKGKDVELRCDPISGHTALYWYRQSLGQGLEFLIYFQGNSAPDKSGLPSDRFSAERTGGSVSTLTIQRTQQEDSAVYLCARSLVGSSYNEQFFGPGTRLTVL.

V gene TRBV18 combines with J gene TRBJ2-3, with 7 bases aligning to TRBD1. The J segment lost 2 bases and the V segment lost 8 bases, leaving 7 bases of the junction unmatched. The CDR3 runs 14 residues. Germline V gene lookup returns CDR1 KGHSH and CDR2 LQKENI. The CDR3, as DNA: TGTGCCAGCGAGACAGGGATACACACAGATACGCAGTATTTT. The encoded protein is CASETGIHTDTQYF.

In the case of this clonotype: At one of its ends the junction is not consistent with the germline gene, which may arise from a read error. This chain connects TRBV30 to TRBJ2-3; 13 nucleotides agree with TRBD2. CDR1 GTSNPN and CDR2 SVGIG come from the germline V gene (reference sequence). The CDR3 sequence is 15 residues long. The CDR3 loop is CAWSELAGGPDTQYF. The CDR3 coding sequence is TGTGCCTGGAGTGAACTAGCGGGGGGGCCAGATACTCAGTATTTT.

This rearrangement joins TRBV12-3 or TRBV12-4 to TRBJ2-7; no clear D gene. Between the trimmed V and J ends, which lost 0 bases and 3 bases, there was a span of 9 bases. This CDR3 spans 14 amino acids. The CDR3 is CASSLAPTIYEQYF. CDR3 DNA: TGTGCCAGCAGTTTAGCGCCGACAATCTACGAGCAGTACTTC.

CDR3 coding DNA: TGTGCCAGCAGTTCTTTCGGCCGTGGAGAGACCCAGTACTTC. This translates into CASSSFGRGETQYF. J is TRBJ2-5 and V is TRBV27; D call uncertain. V was clipped by 4 bases and J by 4 bases, with 13 bases between them. Per germline, CDR1 MNHEY and CDR2 SMNVEV (reference sequence). The CDR3 runs to 14 residues.

The chain recombines TRBV5-6 with TRBJ1-2; D uncertain. The CDR3 is 14 residues long. V was trimmed by 0 bases and J by 4 bases, leaving 10 bases between them. Per germline, CDR1 SGHDT and CDR2 YYEEEE. The CDR3 region is CASSLGVGGYGYTF. In DNA form, the CDR3 reads TGTGCCAGCAGCTTGGGAGTAGGTGGCTATGGCTACACCTTC.

This clonotype was observed a few times. The CDR3 sequence is CASSSAYLSYEQYF. In DNA, the CDR3 is TGTGCCAGCAGCTCAGCCTACCTCTCCTACGAGCAGTACTTC. J is TRBJ2-7 and V is TRBV7-2; D not certain. Between the trimmed V and J ends, which lost 4 bases and 0 bases, there was a span of 10 bases. Looked up from germline, CDR1 is SGHTA and CDR2 is FQGNSA. The CDR3 loop spans 14 amino acids.